This entry lists 8 T cell receptor beta chains sequenced from one sample in a study of T cell therapy after organ transplantation. The table came from immunoSEQ multiplex PCR; TCRdb's copy has only in-frame clones and leaves some out. The table has around 4,500 clones, 60% to 80% seen once. Time point noted: 4-8 weeks after completion of therapy. These receptors have no known antigen. The specimen comprised CD8+ T cells from blood, sampled after autologous CMV-specific T cell therapy. The receptors were sampled from a human patient who had received a solid organ transplant and had CMV disease. The T cells may come from the graft donor.

This chain connects TRBV30 to TRBJ2-1; the match to TRBD1 covers 10 bases. J lost 4 bases, V lost 2 bases, and 2 bases had no gene match. This CDR3 contains 14 residues. Looked up from germline, CDR1 is GTSNPN and CDR2 is SVGIG (reference sequence). Here the CDR3 DNA reads TGTGCCTGGAGTTGGGACAGGGGATACAATGAGCAGTTCTTC. This gives the protein CAWSWDRGYNEQFF.

This clone came up a few times. This rearrangement joins TRBV14 to TRBJ2-7; TRBD2 matches at 12 bases. CDR1 and CDR2 (germline): SGHDN, FVKESK. There are 15 residues in the CDR3. After removal of 1 base from V and 3 bases from J, the junction contained 1 base not matched to a gene. CDR3 sequence (DNA): TGTGCCAGCAGCCAAGGACTAGCGGGGGTCTACGAGCAGTACTTC. Translated: CASSQGLAGVYEQYF.

The gene calls are TRBV2 and TRBJ1-4, with a tentative D call TRBD1 (5 bases). The germline CDR1 and CDR2 sequences are SNHLY and FYNNEI. The CDR3 is 10 residues long. Between the trimmed V and J ends, which lost 8 bases and 10 bases, there was a span of 8 bases. For the CDR3, the DNA is TGTGCCAGCGGGGGGGTAAAACTGTTTTTT. Protein: CASGGVKLFF.

This clone was seen a single time. V usage is TRBV25-1 and J usage is TRBJ2-1, with D perhaps given as TRBD1 or TRBD2 (5 bases each). The V end was cut by 11 bases, the J end by 9 bases, with 14 bases between. CDR1 is MGHDK and CDR2 is SYGVNS in the germline V gene. The CDR3 runs 11 residues. CDR3 protein: CACSGGPEQFF. The CDR3 DNA follows: TGTGCCTGTTCTGGGGGTCCTGAGCAGTTCTTC. Full variable domain (remainder filled in from reference TRBV25-1 and TRBJ2-1): EADIYQTPRYLVIGTGKKITLECSQTMGHDKMYWYQQDPGMELHLIHYSYGVNSTEKGDLSSESTVSRIRTEHFPLTLESARPSHTSQYLCACSGGPEQFFGPGTRLTVL.

This chain links TRBV5-1 with TRBJ2-5; D gene unclear. The CDR3 loop spans 12 amino acids. Germline assignment: CDR1 SGHRS and CDR2 YFSETQ. V gave up 4 bases and J gave up 0 bases, with 4 bases separating them. CDR3 loop: CASSQYQETQYF. The CDR3 nucleotides read TGCGCCAGCAGCCAGTACCAAGAGACCCAGTACTTC.

The V and J genes are TRBV28 and TRBJ2-7, with 7 positions matching TRBD1. With 7 bases clipped from V and 0 bases from J, the junction kept 9 bases outside the gene matches. This CDR3 has 15 amino acids. Germline-derived CDR1 and CDR2 are MDHEN and SYDVKM. The CDR3 DNA reads as TGTGCCAGCACCCTTTCCCGGGACAGCTCCTACGAGCAGTACTTC. It encodes CASTLSRDSSYEQYF.

This chain uses TRBV5-5 with TRBJ2-7; TRBD1 or TRBD2 may be the D gene (5 bases each). The germline V gene has CDR1 SGHKS and CDR2 YYEKEE (reference sequence). The CDR3 totals 15 residues. With 3 bases removed from V and 6 bases from J, the gap between germline ends came to 19 bases. Here the CDR3 DNA reads TGTGCCAGCAGCTCCCGGGACCTTAACCCCGGCGAGCAGTACTTC. Translation: CASSSRDLNPGEQYF.

The V gene is TRBV5-1, the J gene TRBJ2-7, with 7 bases aligning to TRBD2. The V gene's germline CDR1 is SGHRS and CDR2 YFSETQ. The CDR3 has 14 residues. Trimming removed 5 bases from V and 3 bases from J; junction bases left unmatched: 8. CDR3 amino acids: CASSNWDYHYEQYF. The CDR3 DNA is TGCGCCAGCAGTAATTGGGACTACCACTACGAGCAGTACTTC.